The clone carrying this T cell receptor (beta chain) was seen a few times. Antigen unknown. This sample is part of a study of response to subunit inactivated influenza vaccine. The germline V gene encodes CDR1 SGHRS and CDR2 YFSETQ. The CDR3 is made up of 13 amino acids. V lost 0 bases to trimming and J lost 9 bases, with 10 bases between them. General study results and limits: The authors proposed limited new T cell recruitment per seasonal influenza vaccination.

Each CDR3 protein gets one entry after TCRdb re-called the RT-PCR reads with MiXCR. The profile shows about 540,000 distinct CDR3 sequences, approximately 22% of them singletons. The same specimen was also included in a second study, on T cells expressing NK-cell markers. That work adds: It was by 5'RACE template switching with UMIs that TCR beta cDNA was made. Researchers got TCR beta repertoires out of sorted CD3+CD56+NKG2C+, CD3+CD56+NKG2C- and CD3+CD56-NKG2C+ T cells. There were seven HCMV-seropositive donors and one seronegative donor among the eight sequenced. Specificity for HCMV among expanded NKG2C+ T cell clones was not established.

This chain joins TRBV5-1 and TRBJ2-1; D uncertain. The sequence came from a man aged 45-65 years who received an inactivated influenza vaccine. Sequenced here: CD4+ T cells sorted from PBMCs, sampled 12 days after vaccination. CDR3 nucleotides: TGCGCCAGCAGCTTGGAACGGTTCACTGAGCAGTTCTTC. Protein: CASSLERFTEQFF. Looking up the rest from reference TRBV5-1 and TRBJ2-1 gives the full variable domain: KAGVTQTPRYLIKTRGQQVTLSCSPISGHRSVSWYQQTPGQGLQFLFEYFSETQRNKGNFPGRFSGRQFSNSRSEMNVSTLELGDSALYLCASSLERFTEQFFGPGTRLTVL.